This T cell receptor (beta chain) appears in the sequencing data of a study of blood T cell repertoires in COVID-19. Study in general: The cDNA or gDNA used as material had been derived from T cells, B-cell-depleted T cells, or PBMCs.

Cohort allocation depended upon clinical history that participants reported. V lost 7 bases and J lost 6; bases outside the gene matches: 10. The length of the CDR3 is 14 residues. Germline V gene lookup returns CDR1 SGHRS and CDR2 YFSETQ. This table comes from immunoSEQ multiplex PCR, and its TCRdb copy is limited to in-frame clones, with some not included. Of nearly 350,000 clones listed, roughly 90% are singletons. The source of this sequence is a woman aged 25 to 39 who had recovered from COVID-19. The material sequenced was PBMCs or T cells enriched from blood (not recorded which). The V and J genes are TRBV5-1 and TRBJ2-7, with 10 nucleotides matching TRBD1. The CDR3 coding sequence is TGCGCCAGCGGGACCGGGACAGGGGAGAGCGAGCAGTACTTC. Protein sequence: CASGTGTGESEQYF.